The 5 T cell receptor beta chains reported below all come from one sample, sequenced in a study of shared clonotypes between healthy human individuals. Some clones are missing from TCRdb's copy, which holds only in-frame ones; the method was immunoSEQ multiplex PCR. The sample shows some 700,000 clones, about 90% of them seen only once. The sequenced sample was memory CD8+ T cells from PBMCs. This sample's subset: CD45RO+ cells pooled with CCR7-negative TemRA cells. Every receptor here comes from a man younger than 35 in good health. Some clones in this sample may be carry-over from other donors' samples.

Only a few counts were recorded for this clone. The chain is built from TRBV27 and TRBJ1-1, with TRBD1 matching 8 bases. V lost 6 bases to trimming and J lost 4 bases; unmatched junction nucleotides: 10. Germline CDR1 and CDR2: MNHEY and SMNVEV (reference sequence). The CDR3 length is 15 residues. CDR3 nucleotides: TGTGCCAGCAGAGAGACAGGGGTTGGGACCACTGAAGCTTTCTTT. It codes for CASRETGVGTTEAFF.

The chain couples TRBV19 to TRBJ2-1; D is ambiguous. V lost 7 bases and J 5 bases, leaving 9 bases between the germline ends. The CDR3 runs 12 residues. Per the germline V gene, CDR1 is LNHDA and CDR2 is SQIVND (reference sequence). The CDR3 is CASKDGDNEQFF. DNA of the CDR3: TGTGCCAGTAAAGACGGCGACAATGAGCAGTTCTTC.

The V call is TRBV2, the J call TRBJ2-2; 10 positions agree with TRBD2. The CDR3 sequence is 16 residues long. Germline trimming cut 1 base from V and 6 bases from J; bases unmatched to any gene: 5. CDR1 and CDR2 (germline): SNHLY, FYNNEI. The CDR3 spells CASSEEGLARAGELFF. The CDR3 bases are TGTGCCAGCAGTGAAGAGGGACTAGCGAGGGCCGGGGAGCTGTTTTTT.

The rearrangement uses TRBV28 and TRBJ2-1, with TRBD1 matching 9 bases. Germline V gene lookup returns CDR1 MDHEN and CDR2 SYDVKM. V was clipped by 6 bases and J by 10 bases; unmatched bases: 10. This CDR3 region has 14 residues. CDR3 sequence (DNA): TGTGCCAGCAGCCTCCGGGGACAGGGAAGGGAGCAGTTCTTC. It codes for CASSLRGQGREQFF.

V and J are TRBV4-1 and TRBJ2-1; D gene unclear. Looked up from germline, CDR1 is MGHRA and CDR2 is YSYEKL. The CDR3 runs to 13 residues. V lost 3 bases to trimming and J lost 9 bases, with 12 bases between them. CDR3 DNA sequence: TGCGCCAGCAGCCAGGCCCCTAGGGTTGAGCAGTTCTTC. Translation gives CASSQAPRVEQFF.